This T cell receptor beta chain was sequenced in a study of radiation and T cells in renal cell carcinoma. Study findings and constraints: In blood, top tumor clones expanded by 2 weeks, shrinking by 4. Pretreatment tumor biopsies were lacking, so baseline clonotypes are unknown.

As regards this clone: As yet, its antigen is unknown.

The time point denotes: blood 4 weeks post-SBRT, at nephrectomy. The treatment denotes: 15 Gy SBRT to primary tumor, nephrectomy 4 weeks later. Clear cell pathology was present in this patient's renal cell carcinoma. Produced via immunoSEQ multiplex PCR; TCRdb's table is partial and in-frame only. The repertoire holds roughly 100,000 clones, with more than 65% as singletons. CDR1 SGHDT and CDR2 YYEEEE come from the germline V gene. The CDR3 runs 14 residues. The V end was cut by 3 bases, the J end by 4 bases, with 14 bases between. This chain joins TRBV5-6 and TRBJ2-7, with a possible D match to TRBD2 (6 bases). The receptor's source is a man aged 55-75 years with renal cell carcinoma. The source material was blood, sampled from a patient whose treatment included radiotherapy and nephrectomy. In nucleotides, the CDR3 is TGTGCCAGCAGCTCCGGACTATCTACGTACGAGCAGTACTTC. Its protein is CASSSGLSTYEQYF.